Described below is a single T cell receptor (beta chain) sequence and its context. The sample originates from a study of T-cell reconstitution after alpha-beta-depleted transplantation in children. TCRbeta library preparation incorporated unique molecular identifiers. TCRdb independently ran MiXCR on the PCR reads; one entry per CDR3 protein. The table records approximately 1,000,000 distinct CDR3 sequences, roughly 31% of them present only once. This CDR3 has 15 residues. The germline CDR1 and CDR2 sequences are MNHEY and SVGAGI. With 4 bases removed from V and 7 bases from J, the gap between germline ends came to 16 bases.

The sequencing here drew on PBMCs, mostly from graft donor cells, taken 360 days after TCRalphabeta/CD19-depleted stem cell transplant. This clonotype originated in a boy younger than two who had a stem cell transplant for SCID, so the T cells may come from the graft donor. This chain joins TRBV6-5 and TRBJ2-2; tentatively, D is TRBD1 or TRBD2 (5 bases each). The CDR3 loop is CASSSWSGDGGELFF. The CDR3 nucleotides are TGTGCCAGCAGTTCCTGGTCCGGGGACGGCGGGGAGCTGTTTTTT.